This TCR beta chain came from a study of CD8 T cells in Susac syndrome (dated 2019 in TCRdb). Describing the broader study: Of the Susac syndrome patients who were sequenced, roughly 6 had clinically active disease and eight were in clinical remission. Susac syndrome patients were therapy-naive, on corticosteroids (some also receiving IVIg), or on IVIg alone at blood withdrawal. The study used repertoire sequencing to test whether antigen drove CD8+ T cell activation and differentiation in Susac syndrome. Summary of the overall study and its limitations: In the CD4+ T cell repertoire of Susac syndrome patients, clonal expansion was not detected. The TCR sequencing and HLA analysis was acknowledged to have included a relatively small number of individuals.

RNA was extracted with the RNeasy kit and about 0.45 to 1 ug was reverse transcribed using random hexamers. The immunoSEQ multiplex PCR assay, which covers 54 Vbeta and 13 Jbeta segments, was used to amplify TCR beta CDR3 regions. PCR amplification bias was corrected by using a synthetic template baseline for primer optimization and computational correction. The paper's data handling went like this. Reads were annotated to V, D and J genes according to IMGT and were analyzed with immunoSEQ Analyzer, with only productive sequences retained. Clonality was computed as one minus Shannon entropy normalized by log2 of the number of productive unique sequences. For each patient and control, public and private clones were evaluated among the 100 most prevalent clones. Susac-specific clones were defined as absent from healthy and MS cohorts, 1052 published viral clones and other ImmuneACCESS disease sequences. Clones were called with MiXCR by TCRdb after fastp trimmed the public reads at Q25, and only in-frame beta chains were retained. Every CDR3 protein is listed once, alongside the most common genes and DNA of its rows. None of the V and J calls come from the authors' own analysis; TCRdb made them. This sample has some 180,000 distinct CDR3 sequences in its table, and 90% to 95% of those were observed once. Jointly, the top ten make up around 0.079% of the sample.

With regard to this clonotype: What antigen it recognizes has not been identified. Base qualities are not provided; no much larger clone lies one nucleotide away.

Peripheral blood CD8+ and CD4+ T cells from healthy donors, Susac syndrome patients and multiple sclerosis patients were profiled using high-throughput TCR beta sequencing. Susac syndrome patients met recently defined diagnostic criteria for definite or probable disease. Bulk CD8+ and CD4+ T cells were purified magnetically by negative isolation, whereas CD8+ TEMRA cells were enriched by FACS. Blood was collected in EDTA tubes and processed within 24 hours, with PBMCs isolated through density gradient centrifugation. PBMCs intended for TCR sequencing were frozen in liquid nitrogen and were later thawed in a 37 degrees C water bath. The sorted or isolated CD4+, CD8+ and CD8+ TEMRA cells reached a purity of at least 90%. CDR1 is given as GTSNPN and CDR2 as SVGIG, both from the germline V gene (reference sequence). V is pared back by 0 bases and J by 7 bases, with 9 bases lying between the germline termini. The CDR3 numbers 12 residues from cysteine through phenylalanine. The kept DNA is CDR3 alone, 36 bases in frame from the first base.

Sample: CD4+ T cells from PBMCs. This TCR derives from a human donor with Susac syndrome. In this chain, TRBV30 is recombined with TRBJ1-1, with a tentative D gene TRBD1 over 5 matching bases. The nucleotide sequence is given as TGTGCCTGGAGTGTACGGGGCGGTGAAGCTTTCTTT. Its translation is CAWSVRGGEAFF.